The sequence of this T cell receptor (beta chain) was determined in a study of T cells in Graves' hyperthyroidism and ophthalmopathy (dated by TCRdb to the late 2010s). About the investigation overall: Peripheral blood samples were taken at initial diagnosis, before any treatment was given. After sampling, hyperthyroidism patients received methimazole starting at 30 mg daily, and ophthalmopathy patients received high-dose intravenous methylprednisolone. An independent validation cohort of around 20 hyperthyroidism patients and 17 patients who later progressed to ophthalmopathy tested prospective prediction of ophthalmopathy. The study also compared thyroid tissue and blood T-cell repertoires from roughly 6 Graves' hyperthyroidism patients. The roughly 99 discovery patients were divided at random into training and test sets in a 7:3 ratio. To identify distinguishing TCR V-J signatures, a discovery cohort of around 100 patients was used, comprising approximately 40 with Graves' ophthalmopathy and around 60 with stable Graves' hyperthyroidism. TCR Vbeta CDR3 sequencing of some 140 peripheral blood samples (under 45 ophthalmopathy, roughly 72 hyperthyroidism and around 17 progressor patients) is reported in the paper.

The TCR beta CDR3 regions were amplified from the RNA transcripts. A first-round RT-PCR of the TCR CDR3 used the HTBI primer set with the Qiagen OneStep RT-PCR kit. Libraries were constructed in a second round of multiplex PCR, after which size selection and purification were performed. Paired-end sequencing of the libraries was performed with 100 bp reads on an Illumina HiSeq2000. In the source study's methods: SOAPnuke was used to process the raw data, throwing out any read that contained adapters or uncalled bases, had a mean Phred below 15, or lacked an exact constant-primer or identifier match. COPE v1.2.5 was used to merge high-quality paired reads, and clonotypes were defined as unique nucleotide sequences. MiTCR v1.1 was used to align clonotypes to the IMGT TRBV, TRBD and TRBJ reference segments. Analysis was restricted to V-J combinations with a frequency above 0.0001, which covered about 99% of repertoires. The TCS score was defined as F50 (clonal expansion) divided by E x V (chaos), with BLOSUM62-based TCRdist calculated between CDR3 peptides within each V-J. Welch's t-statistics and random forest reduced 500 to 650 V-J features to about 12, which were used in a naive Bayes classifier (R e1071). The similarity between thyroid and blood repertoires was quantified using the Morisita-Horn index. TCRdb trimmed the raw reads at Q25, called clones with MiXCR and kept productive beta chains. Rows merge per CDR3 protein into single entries with the most common DNA and genes. The V and J calls here are based on TCRdb, not the publication. The sample includes 750,000 to 900,000 distinct CDR3 sequences, with 38% observed a single time. The ten largest account for approximately 8.7% of the sample.

Germline trimming amounts to 3 bases on V and 3 bases on J, with 5 as the count of junction bases outside the gene matches. Taken from cysteine to phenylalanine, the CDR3 has 15 residues. Left in the record is the CDR3 DNA by itself, 45 bases read in frame from the first base. In the germline V gene, CDR1 corresponds to SGHVS and CDR2 to FQNEAQ. Study-wide findings and limitations: No statistical method was used to set the sample size in advance, and investigators knew the group allocation. Blood samples also contained most of the expanded thyroid clonotypes (frequency above 0.001), which suggests that blood repertoires may reflect thyroid immune responses. In validation, the model predicted progression to ophthalmopathy a median of about 5.9 months before onset, with roughly 70% sensitivity and 72.22% specificity. A model built on a 13 V-J signature distinguished ophthalmopathy from stable hyperthyroidism, reaching over 85% sensitivity and 81.08% specificity in cross-validation and 80%/75% in testing.

This clonotype was counted a few times. What this receptor recognizes is not known. Base qualities are not provided; no much larger clone lies one nucleotide away. A patient counted as having stable Graves' hyperthyroidism if no progression to ophthalmopathy occurred over 18 months of follow-up. Hyperthyroidism patients were aged 18 to 65 years and newly diagnosed, with disease duration of less than 2 months. Exclusion was applied to patients with uncontrolled infections, other autoimmune diseases, pregnancy or lactation. Diagnoses were established on the basis of clinical symptoms, serum thyroxine and TRAb, thyroid ultrasound, and orbital computed tomography. PBMCs were separated from 8 to 10 ml of fresh peripheral blood using Ficoll-Paque density gradient centrifugation. Total RNA was extracted using Trizol reagent, and RNA quality was assessed on an Agilent 2100 Bioanalyzer.

The receptor was isolated from a man between 18 and 29 years old with Graves' hyperthyroidism. The material sequenced was blood. The sequence joins TRBV7-8 to TRBJ2-7, and TRBD1 matches 10 of the central bases. The DNA sequence follows: TGTGCCAGCAGCTTCGGGACAGGGGAAATCTACGAGCAGTACTTC. Translated, this is CASSFGTGEIYEQYF. Reference TRBV7-8 and TRBJ2-7 proteins supply the regions before and after the CDR3; the full variable domain is: GAGVSQSPRYKVAKRGQDVALRCDPISGHVSLFWYQQALGQGPEFLTYFQNEAQLDKSGLPSDRFFAERPEGSVSTLKIQRTQQEDSAVYLCASSFGTGEIYEQYFGPGTRLTVT.